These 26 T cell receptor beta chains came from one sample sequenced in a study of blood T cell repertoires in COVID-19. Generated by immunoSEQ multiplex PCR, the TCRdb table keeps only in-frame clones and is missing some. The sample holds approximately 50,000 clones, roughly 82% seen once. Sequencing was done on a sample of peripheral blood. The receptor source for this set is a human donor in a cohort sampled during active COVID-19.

The CDR3 region has the DNA TGTGCCAGCTCACAATACGACAGGGTTGAAGCTTTCTTT. Residues: CASSQYDRVEAFF. The chain uses TRBV18 and TRBJ1-1, with 7 bases identical to TRBD1. V gave up 4 bases and J gave up 7 bases; unmatched junction bases: 6. The germline V gene encodes CDR1 KGHSH and CDR2 LQKENI. The CDR3 has 13 residues.

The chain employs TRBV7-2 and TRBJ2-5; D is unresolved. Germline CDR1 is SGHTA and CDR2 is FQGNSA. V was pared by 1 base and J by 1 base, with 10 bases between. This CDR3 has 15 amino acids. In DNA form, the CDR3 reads TGTGCCAGCAGCTTAGGGGTACACAGCCAAGAGACCCAGTACTTC. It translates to CASSLGVHSQETQYF.

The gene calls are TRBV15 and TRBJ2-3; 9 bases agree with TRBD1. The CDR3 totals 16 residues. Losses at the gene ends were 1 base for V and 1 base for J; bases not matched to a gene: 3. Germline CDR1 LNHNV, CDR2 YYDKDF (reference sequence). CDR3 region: CATSRGQGDGTDTQYF. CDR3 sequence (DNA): TGTGCCACCAGCAGAGGACAGGGGGACGGCACAGATACGCAGTATTTT.

The DNA of the CDR3 is TGTGCCAGCTCACCGGCCGACAGGGGGAACACTGAAGCTTTCTTT. It yields the protein CASSPADRGNTEAFF. The chain carries TRBV18 and TRBJ1-1, with 8 nucleotides matching TRBD1. The CDR3 has 15 amino acids. V was clipped by 3 bases and J by 1 base; unmatched bases: 4. Germline-derived CDR1 and CDR2 are KGHSH and LQKENI. Full variable domain (rest looked up from reference TRBV18 and TRBJ1-1): NAGVMQNPRHLVRRRGQEARLRCSPMKGHSHVYWYRQLPEEGLKFMVYLQKENIIDESGMPKERFSAEFPKEGPSILRIQQVVRGDSAAYFCASSPADRGNTEAFFGQGTRLTVV.

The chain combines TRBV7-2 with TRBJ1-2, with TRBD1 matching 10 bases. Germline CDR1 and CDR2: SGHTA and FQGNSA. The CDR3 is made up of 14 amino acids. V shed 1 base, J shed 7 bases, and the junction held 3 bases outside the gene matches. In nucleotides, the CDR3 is TGTGCCAGCAGCTTAGGACAGGGGGCCCTTGGCTACACCTTC. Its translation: CASSLGQGALGYTF.

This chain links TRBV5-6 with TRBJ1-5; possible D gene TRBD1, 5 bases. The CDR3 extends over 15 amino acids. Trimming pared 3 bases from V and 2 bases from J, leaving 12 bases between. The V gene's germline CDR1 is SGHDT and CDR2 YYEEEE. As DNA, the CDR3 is TGTGCCAGCAGCTCCAGGGTTTTGGGCAATCAGCCCCAGCATTTT. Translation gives CASSSRVLGNQPQHF.

The CDR3 DNA reads TGTGCCAGCAGCTCCCCCCAGGGGAGGGGGAGTGGCTACACCTTC. Translated: CASSSPQGRGSGYTF. The chain combines TRBV21-1 with TRBJ1-2. TRBV21-1 is a pseudogene locus. The CDR3 runs 15 residues.

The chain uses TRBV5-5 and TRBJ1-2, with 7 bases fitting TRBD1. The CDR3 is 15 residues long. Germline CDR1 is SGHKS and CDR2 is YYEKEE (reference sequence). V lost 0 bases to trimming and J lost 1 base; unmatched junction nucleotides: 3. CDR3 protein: CASSLAGTVNYGYTF. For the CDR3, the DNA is TGTGCCAGCAGCTTGGCCGGGACAGTTAACTATGGCTACACCTTC.

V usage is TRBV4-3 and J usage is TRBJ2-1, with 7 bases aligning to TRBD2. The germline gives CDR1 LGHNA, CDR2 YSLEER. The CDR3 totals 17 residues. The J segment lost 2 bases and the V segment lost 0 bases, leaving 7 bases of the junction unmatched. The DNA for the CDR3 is TGCGCCAGCAGCCAAGATATGGGGGAGGGACCCTACAATGAGCAGTTCTTC. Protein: CASSQDMGEGPYNEQFF.

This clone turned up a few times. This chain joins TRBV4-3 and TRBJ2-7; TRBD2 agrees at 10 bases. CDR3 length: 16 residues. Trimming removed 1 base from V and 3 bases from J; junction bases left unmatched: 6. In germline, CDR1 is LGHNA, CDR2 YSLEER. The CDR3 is CASSQARTSGHYEQYF. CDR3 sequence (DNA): TGCGCCAGCAGCCAAGCCCGGACTAGCGGACACTACGAGCAGTACTTC.

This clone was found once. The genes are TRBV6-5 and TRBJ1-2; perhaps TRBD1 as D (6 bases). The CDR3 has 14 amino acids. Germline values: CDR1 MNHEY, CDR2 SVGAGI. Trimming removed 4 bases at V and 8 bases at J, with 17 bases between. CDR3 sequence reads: CASSSMGGARGYTF. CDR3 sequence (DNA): TGTGCCAGCAGTTCCATGGGGGGGGCTCGAGGCTACACCTTC.

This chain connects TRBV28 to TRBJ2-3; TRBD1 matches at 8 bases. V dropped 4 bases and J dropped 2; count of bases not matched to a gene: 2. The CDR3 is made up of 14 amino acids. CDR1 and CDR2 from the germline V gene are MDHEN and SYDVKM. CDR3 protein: CASSSDRATDTQYF. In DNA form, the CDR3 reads TGTGCCAGCAGTTCGGACAGGGCCACAGATACGCAGTATTTT.

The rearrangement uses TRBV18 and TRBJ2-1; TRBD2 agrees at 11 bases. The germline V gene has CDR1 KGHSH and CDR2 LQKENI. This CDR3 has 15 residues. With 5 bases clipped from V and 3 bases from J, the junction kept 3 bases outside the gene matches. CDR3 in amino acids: CASSAGLAVYNEQFF. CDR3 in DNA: TGTGCCAGCTCAGCGGGACTAGCGGTCTACAATGAGCAGTTCTTC.

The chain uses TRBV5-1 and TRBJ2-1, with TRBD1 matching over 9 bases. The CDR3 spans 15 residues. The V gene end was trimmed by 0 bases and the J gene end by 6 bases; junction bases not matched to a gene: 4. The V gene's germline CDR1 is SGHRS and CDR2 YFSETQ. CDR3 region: CASSLEDRGSNEQFF. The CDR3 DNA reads TGCGCCAGCAGCTTGGAGGACAGGGGAAGCAATGAGCAGTTCTTC. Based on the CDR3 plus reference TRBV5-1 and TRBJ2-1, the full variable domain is KAGVTQTPRYLIKTRGQQVTLSCSPISGHRSVSWYQQTPGQGLQFLFEYFSETQRNKGNFPGRFSGRQFSNSRSEMNVSTLELGDSALYLCASSLEDRGSNEQFFGPGTRLTVL.

This CDR3 reads CATSRGLAPETQYF. The CDR3 bases are TGTGCCACCAGCAGAGGACTAGCGCCAGAGACCCAGTACTTC. The rearrangement links TRBV15 to TRBJ2-5, with 8 bases matching TRBD2. The CDR3 loop spans 14 amino acids. Germline lookup yields CDR1 LNHNV and CDR2 YYDKDF (reference sequence). With V trimmed by 1 base and J by 4 bases, 2 bases remained unmatched.

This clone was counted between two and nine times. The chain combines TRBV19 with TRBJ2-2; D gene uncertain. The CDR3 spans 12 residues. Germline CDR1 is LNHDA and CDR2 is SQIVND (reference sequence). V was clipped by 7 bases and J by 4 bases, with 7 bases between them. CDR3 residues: CASKRSTGELFF. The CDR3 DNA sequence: TGTGCCAGTAAGCGAAGCACCGGGGAGCTGTTTTTT.

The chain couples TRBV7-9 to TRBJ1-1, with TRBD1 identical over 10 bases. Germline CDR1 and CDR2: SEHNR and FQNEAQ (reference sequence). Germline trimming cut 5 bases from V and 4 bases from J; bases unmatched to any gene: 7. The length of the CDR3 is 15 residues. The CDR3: CASSPWTGGSTEAFF. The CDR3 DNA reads TGTGCCAGCAGCCCTTGGACAGGGGGGAGCACTGAAGCTTTCTTT.

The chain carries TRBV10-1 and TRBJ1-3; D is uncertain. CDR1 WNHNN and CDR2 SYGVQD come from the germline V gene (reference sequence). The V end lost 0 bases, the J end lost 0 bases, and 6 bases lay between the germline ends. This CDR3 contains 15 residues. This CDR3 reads CASSESRVSGNTIYF. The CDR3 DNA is TGCGCCAGCAGTGAGTCCCGGGTCTCTGGAAACACCATATATTTT.

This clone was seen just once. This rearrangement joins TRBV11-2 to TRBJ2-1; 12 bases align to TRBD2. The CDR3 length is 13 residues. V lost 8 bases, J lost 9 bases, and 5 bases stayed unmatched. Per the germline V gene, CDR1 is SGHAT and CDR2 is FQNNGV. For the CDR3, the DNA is TGTGCCAGCCGGCTAGCGGGAGGGAGTGAGCAGTTCTTC. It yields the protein CASRLAGGSEQFF.

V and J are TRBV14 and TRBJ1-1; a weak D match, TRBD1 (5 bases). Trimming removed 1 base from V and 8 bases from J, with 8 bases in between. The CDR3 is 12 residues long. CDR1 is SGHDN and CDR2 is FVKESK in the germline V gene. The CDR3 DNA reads TGTGCCAGCAGCCAAGCGACAGCCGAAGCTTTCTTT. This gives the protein CASSQATAEAFF.

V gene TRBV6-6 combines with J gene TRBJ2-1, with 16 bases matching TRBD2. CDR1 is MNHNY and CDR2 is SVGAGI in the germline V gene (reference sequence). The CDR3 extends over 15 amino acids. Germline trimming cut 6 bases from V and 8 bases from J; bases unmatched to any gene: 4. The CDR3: CASSLGLAGGHEQFF. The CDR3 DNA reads TGTGCCAGCAGCCTGGGACTAGCGGGAGGGCATGAGCAGTTCTTC.

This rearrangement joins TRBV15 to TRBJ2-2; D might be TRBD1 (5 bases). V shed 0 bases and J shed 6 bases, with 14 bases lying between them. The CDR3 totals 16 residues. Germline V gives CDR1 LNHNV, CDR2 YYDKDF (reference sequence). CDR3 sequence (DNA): TGTGCCACCAGCAGAGATGCAGGGCGAGAATCCGGGGAGCTGTTTTTT. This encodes CATSRDAGRESGELFF.

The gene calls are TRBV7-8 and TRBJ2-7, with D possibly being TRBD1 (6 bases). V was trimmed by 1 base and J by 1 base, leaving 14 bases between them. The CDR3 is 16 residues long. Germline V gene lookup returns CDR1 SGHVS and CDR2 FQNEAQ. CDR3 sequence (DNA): TGTGCCAGCAGCTTAGAGCGACAGGACGAGTCCTACGAGCAGTACTTC. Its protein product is CASSLERQDESYEQYF.

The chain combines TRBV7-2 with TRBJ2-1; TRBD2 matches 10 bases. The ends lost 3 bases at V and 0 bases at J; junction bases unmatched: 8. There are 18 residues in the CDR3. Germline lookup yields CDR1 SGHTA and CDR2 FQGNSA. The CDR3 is CASSFSQREGSSYNEQFF. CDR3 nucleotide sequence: TGTGCCAGCAGCTTTAGCCAGCGGGAGGGTTCCTCCTACAATGAGCAGTTCTTC.

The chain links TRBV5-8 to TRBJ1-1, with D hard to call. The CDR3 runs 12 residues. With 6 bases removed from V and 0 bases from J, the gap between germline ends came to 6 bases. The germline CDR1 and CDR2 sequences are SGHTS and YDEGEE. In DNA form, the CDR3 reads TGTGCCAGCACCCCTTTGAACACTGAAGCTTTCTTT. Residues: CASTPLNTEAFF.

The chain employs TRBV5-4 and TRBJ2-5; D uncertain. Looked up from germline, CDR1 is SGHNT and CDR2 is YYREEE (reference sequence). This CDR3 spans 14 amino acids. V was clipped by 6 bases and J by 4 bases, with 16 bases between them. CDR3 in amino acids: CASKERSVGETQYF. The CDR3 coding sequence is TGTGCCAGCAAAGAGAGGTCAGTGGGAGAGACCCAGTACTTC. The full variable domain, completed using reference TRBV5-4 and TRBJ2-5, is ETGVTQSPTHLIKTRGQQVTLRCSSQSGHNTVSWYQQALGQGPQFIFQYYREEENGRGNFPPRFSGLQFPNYSSELNVNALELDDSALYLCASKERSVGETQYFGPGTRLLVL.